One and the same sample provided the 26 T cell receptor beta chains below, sequenced in a study of breast tumors, draining lymph nodes, adjacent tissues. One entry per CDR3 protein, called by TCRdb with MiXCR from the multiplex PCR reads. The sample holds 85,000 to 130,000 distinct CDR3 sequences; more than 25% are singletons and the top ten take less than 6%. Samples came from axillary lymph nodes draining the breast cancer. Sequenced material: axillary lymph node tissue. These receptors were collected from a female donor with breast cancer. Some clones in this sample may be carry-over from other donors' samples.

Notes on this clonotype: A much larger clonotype is one base distant, so this may be a read error. This chain joins TRBV6-6 and TRBJ2-3, with a weak D call TRBD1 (5 bases). The germline V gene has CDR1 MNHNY and CDR2 SVGAGI (reference sequence). Trimming shortened V by 7 bases and J by 2 bases, and 16 bases separated the two germline ends. This CDR3 spans 15 amino acids. CDR3 region: CASTLRGRDTDTQYF. DNA for the CDR3: TGTGCCAGCACCCTCAGAGGCAGGGACACAGATACGCAGTATTTT.

For this clonotype: An end of the junction differs from the germline gene, which may be a read error. The chain recombines TRBV5-1 with TRBJ2-7; maybe TRBD1 (6 bases). This CDR3 has 15 residues. Germline V gene lookup returns CDR1 SGHRS and CDR2 YFSETQ. DNA for the CDR3: TGTGCCAGCAGCTGGGGGCCCGACGGCTCCTACGAGCAGTACTTC. Protein: CASSWGPDGSYEQYF.

This sequence joins TRBV2 and TRBJ1-5, with D perhaps TRBD1 (5 bases). This CDR3 is built from 16 residues. CDR1 is SNHLY and CDR2 is FYNNEI in the germline V gene. The ends were cut back, 3 bases at V and 0 bases at J, with 12 bases in the middle. The CDR3: CASSESPGNSNQPQHF. CDR3 nucleotides: TGTGCCAGCAGTGAGTCGCCAGGGAATAGCAATCAGCCCCAGCATTTT.

In its sample, this clonotype was seen many times. The chain couples TRBV20-1 to TRBJ2-5; D may be TRBD1 or TRBD2 (6 bases each). The CDR3 is 19 amino acids. CDR1 and CDR2 from the germline V gene are DFQATT and SNEGSKA (reference sequence). V was shortened by 0 bases and J by 0 bases, with 23 bases between the two germline ends. In DNA form, the CDR3 reads TGCAGTGCTAGAGATGGGGGGCGTGACTCTACCCAGTACCAAGAGACCCAGTACTTC. This encodes CSARDGGRDSTQYQETQYF.

This clonotype was found many times. The rearrangement uses TRBV6-6 and TRBJ1-4; D perhaps matches TRBD1 (5 bases). From germline, CDR1 is MNHNY and CDR2 SVGAGI (reference sequence). V shed 4 bases and J shed 1 base, with 10 bases lying between them. This CDR3 comprises 15 residues. The CDR3 spells CASSSDSRTNEKLFF. In DNA form, the CDR3 reads TGTGCCAGCAGTTCCGACAGCCGAACTAATGAAAAACTGTTTTTT.

The sample holds many counts of this clonotype. The V gene is TRBV7-6, the J gene TRBJ2-3; 11 bases align to TRBD2. CDR3 length: 15 residues. From germline, CDR1 is SGHVS and CDR2 FNYEAQ. The V gene end was trimmed by 6 bases and the J gene end by 1 base; junction bases not matched to a gene: 3. Here the CDR3 reads CASSKLAGGTDTQYF. The CDR3 nucleotides are TGTGCCAGCAGTAAACTAGCGGGGGGCACAGATACGCAGTATTTT.

This clonotype has just a few counts. The chain combines TRBV6-5 with TRBJ1-1; no definite D call. Germline V gene lookup returns CDR1 MNHEY and CDR2 SVGAGI. V was trimmed by 4 bases and J by 4 bases, leaving 10 bases between them. CDR3 length: 13 amino acids. CDR3 sequence: CASSLSVFTEAFF. The CDR3 bases are TGTGCCAGCAGTTTATCGGTGTTCACTGAAGCTTTCTTT.

To note about this clonotype: A much more abundant neighbour one base away suggests this may be a read error. The chain is built from TRBV7-6 and TRBJ1-1, with TRBD1 as a possible D gene (6 bases). V was shortened by 1 base and J by 6 bases, with 12 bases between the two germline ends. The CDR3 runs 14 residues. Per the germline V gene, CDR1 is SGHVS and CDR2 is FNYEAQ. Here the CDR3 reads CASSLEGGYAEAFF. The CDR3 nucleotides read TGTGCCAGCAGCTTAGAGGGGGGATACGCTGAAGCTTTCTTT.

J is TRBJ2-3 and V is TRBV20-1; D remains unclear. Germline V gene data show CDR1 as DFQATT and CDR2 as SNEGSKA (reference sequence). The CDR3 is 14 amino acids. V gave up 3 bases and J gave up 6 bases, with 16 bases separating them. CDR3 sequence reads: CSARRPTNIDTQYF. The CDR3 coding sequence is TGCAGTGCTAGGAGGCCCACCAACATCGATACGCAGTATTTT.

The genes are TRBV5-1 and TRBJ1-3, with D unresolved. The germline V gene has CDR1 SGHRS and CDR2 YFSETQ. The CDR3 loop spans 16 amino acids. The V gene lost 2 bases and the J gene lost 8 bases, with 20 bases spanning the gap. The CDR3 loop is CASSFIPETYGYTIYF. The CDR3, as DNA: TGCGCCAGCAGCTTTATTCCGGAAACGTATGGCTACACCATATATTTT.

This clonotype was found many times. This chain's CDR3 is CASRGGNTGELFF. The CDR3 DNA reads as TGTGCCAGTCGGGGGGGGAACACCGGGGAGCTGTTTTTT. V gene TRBV19 combines with J gene TRBJ2-2; TRBD2 matches at 8 bases. The CDR3 extends over 13 amino acids. V lost 8 bases, J lost 1 base, and 0 bases stayed unmatched. Germline V gene lookup returns CDR1 LNHDA and CDR2 SQIVND (reference sequence).

This clonotype was seen at least ten times. This chain uses TRBV7-2 with TRBJ2-5; TRBD2 aligns across 11 bases. Losses at the gene ends were 1 base for V and 5 bases for J; bases not matched to a gene: 3. The germline V gene encodes CDR1 SGHTA and CDR2 FQGNSA. The CDR3 covers 15 residues. CDR3 DNA sequence: TGTGCCAGCAGCTTAGTAGCGGGGGGGCTCGAGACCCAGTACTTC. This encodes CASSLVAGGLETQYF.

This clonotype was seen just once. At one end the junction does not follow the germline gene, possibly because of a read error. The chain has TRBV30 and TRBJ2-7, with TRBD1 matching over 9 bases. CDR3 size: 14 residues. Germline V gene sequence: CDR1 GTSNPN, CDR2 SVGIG (reference sequence). This chain's CDR3 is CAWSTTGGSYEQYF. The CDR3 region has the DNA TGTGCGTGGAGTACCACAGGGGGCTCGTACGAGCAGTACTTC.

This clonotype has a count of ten or more. The J gene is TRBJ1-2, the V gene TRBV6-4, with D perhaps matching TRBD1 (5 bases). Trimming shortened V by 1 base and J by 1 base, and 7 bases separated the two germline ends. The CDR3 spans 14 residues. The germline CDR1 and CDR2 sequences are MRHNA and SNTAGT. The CDR3 DNA follows: TGTGCCAGCAGTGACTTGGGGCTTAACTATGGCTACACCTTC. As protein: CASSDLGLNYGYTF.

Comments on this clonotype: A read error may explain this, as a much larger clone is one base away. The chain employs TRBV5-1 and TRBJ1-1; 7 nucleotides line up with TRBD1. Germline V lookup: CDR1 SGHRS, CDR2 YFSETQ. The CDR3 totals 14 residues. With 7 bases clipped from V and 4 bases from J, the junction kept 10 bases outside the gene matches. This chain's CDR3 is CASGQRTGSTEAFF. Written as DNA, the CDR3 is TGCGCCAGCGGCCAAAGGACAGGATCCACTGAAGCTTTCTTT.

This clonotype occurred many times. V and J are TRBV6-2 or TRBV6-3 and TRBJ1-4; D unclear. Germline V gives CDR1 MNHEY, CDR2 SVGEGT. The CDR3 has 11 residues. V gave up 6 bases and J gave up 10 bases, with 9 bases separating them. The CDR3 bases are TGTGCCAGCAGCGACGGTGGAAAACTGTTTTTT. The encoded protein is CASSDGGKLFF.

This clonotype was seen ten or more times. V is TRBV19 and J is TRBJ2-1; TRBD1 might be the D (6 bases). Germline assignment: CDR1 LNHDA and CDR2 SQIVND (reference sequence). The CDR3 extends over 16 amino acids. V was shortened by 4 bases and J by 0 bases, with 13 bases between the two germline ends. CDR3 in amino acids: CASSRGTLSSYNEQFF. DNA of the CDR3: TGTGCCAGTAGTAGAGGGACACTAAGCTCCTACAATGAGCAGTTCTTC.

This clonotype showed up many times. The chain recombines TRBV6-5 with TRBJ2-7, with D possibly called TRBD1 or TRBD2 (6 bases each). The CDR3 is 16 amino acids. Germline CDR1 reads MNHEY; CDR2 reads SVGAGI. Trimming cost V 5 bases and J 2 bases, with 19 bases left between them. CDR3 sequence reads: CASSVQGGFGTYEQYF. The CDR3 DNA reads TGTGCCAGCAGTGTACAGGGAGGTTTTGGGACCTACGAGCAGTACTTC.

This rearrangement joins TRBV10-3 to TRBJ1-2, with 10 bases matching TRBD1. This CDR3 comprises 14 residues. Germline V gene data show CDR1 as ENHRY and CDR2 as SYGVKD. Trimming took 3 bases from V and 6 from J; bases not matched to a gene: 4. CDR3 bases: TGTGCCATCAGTGAAGGGACAGGGGACCATGGCTACACCTTC. It codes for CAISEGTGDHGYTF.

About this clonotype itself: At one boundary the junction diverges from the germline segment, which might be a read error. The chain joins TRBV10-3 to TRBJ2-1, with 11 bases fitting TRBD2. CDR3 length equals 16 residues. Germline loops: CDR1 ENHRY, CDR2 SYGVKD. CDR3 coding DNA: TGTGACATCAGTGAAACTAGCGGGAGCTCCTACAATGAGCAGCTCTTC. Translated, it gives CDISETSGSSYNEQLF.

This clonotype has a handful of counts. Given a much more abundant clone one base away, this may be a read error. This CDR3 fails to terminate in the conserved phenylalanine or tryptophan, so it likely reflects a read error. It is unclear where the CDR3 begins or ends on the DNA, so no DNA is shown, and the CDR3 is as TCRdb lists it. This chain links TRBV6-5 with TRBJ2-7; TRBD1, the table's D call, lacks a check against the DNA. The CDR3 extends over 12 residues, inclusive of both ends. From germline, CDR1 is MNHEY and CDR2 SVGAGI. The chain's CDR3 is CASSYSTPGPDS.

This clonotype was picked up many times. The chain recombines TRBV2 with TRBJ1-6, with D possibly matching TRBD1 (5 bases). This CDR3 region has 13 residues. Germline V CDR1 and CDR2: SNHLY, FYNNEI. The V end was cut by 8 bases, the J end by 4 bases, with 9 bases between. The DNA for the CDR3 is TGTGCCAGCGTCCAGGGATATAATTCACCCCTCCACTTT. This encodes CASVQGYNSPLHF.

This clonotype was observed at least ten times. The J gene is TRBJ1-3, the V gene TRBV7-2; a possible D gene is TRBD1 (5 bases). The CDR3 spans 18 residues. The V gene's germline CDR1 is SGHTA and CDR2 FQGNSA. V lost 0 bases, J lost 2 bases, and 17 bases lay in between. As DNA, the CDR3 is TGTGCCAGCAGCTTAGCCGGAAGTAGGGGCCGCCCTGGAAACACCATATATTTT. Protein product: CASSLAGSRGRPGNTIYF.

This clonotype was observed at least ten times. V gene TRBV7-8 combines with J gene TRBJ2-7, with TRBD1 as a possible D gene (5 bases). The CDR3 totals 15 residues. Trimming left V 1 base short and J 2 bases short, with 12 bases between. Germline V CDR1 and CDR2: SGHVS, FQNEAQ. The CDR3 region has the DNA TGTGCCAGCAGCTTAGGTGGGGCCCGAACCTACGAGCAGTACTTC. Translation: CASSLGGARTYEQYF.

This chain connects TRBV20-1 to TRBJ2-6; 7 nucleotides align to TRBD1. The junction had 10 bases not matched to a gene; V was cut back by 3 bases and J by 2 bases. The length of the CDR3 is 17 residues. Germline V gives CDR1 DFQATT, CDR2 SNEGSKA (reference sequence). DNA for the CDR3: TGCAGTGCTAGCTCCTCACCCAGGGGGACTGGGGCCAACGTCCTGACTTTC. Amino acids: CSASSSPRGTGANVLTF.

As concerns this clonotype: Since a much larger clone is just one base distant, this may be a read error. This chain links TRBV19 with TRBJ2-7; no definite D call. Germline V gene data show CDR1 as LNHDA and CDR2 as SQIVND (reference sequence). The CDR3 covers 14 residues. V lost 3 bases and J 6 bases, leaving 15 bases between the germline ends. CDR3: CASSMVDEVSEQYF. The CDR3 DNA follows: TGTGCCAGTAGTATGGTTGATGAGGTCAGCGAGCAGTACTTC.